The 17 T cell receptor beta chains below were found in one sample sequenced in a study of shared clonotypes between healthy human individuals. Using immunoSEQ multiplex PCR, the repertoire was profiled, and TCRdb retains in-frame clones only, with some absent. The sample has about 320,000 clones; around 90% are singletons. The source material was memory CD8+ T cells sorted from blood. Indicated subset: CD45RO+ cells pooled with CCR7-negative TemRA cells. The receptors shown here come from a man aged 18 to 29 in good health.

This chain uses TRBV4-3 with TRBJ2-1; maybe TRBD2 (5 bases). The CDR3 length is 18 residues. The ends were cut back, 1 base at V and 1 base at J, with 17 bases in the middle. In germline, CDR1 is LGHNA, CDR2 YSLEER. CDR3 coding DNA: TGCGCCAGCAGCCAAGCGGGTCTGCATACGGGATCCTACAATGAGCAGTTCTTC. Protein sequence: CASSQAGLHTGSYNEQFF.

The rearrangement joins TRBV5-6 to TRBJ1-1, with D uncertain. The V gene's germline CDR1 is SGHDT and CDR2 YYEEEE. Between the trimmed V and J ends, which lost 0 bases and 1 base, there was a span of 7 bases. The CDR3 runs 14 residues. The CDR3 loop reads CASSLAYGNTEAFF. The CDR3 DNA follows: TGTGCCAGCAGCTTGGCGTACGGGAACACTGAAGCTTTCTTT.

The V gene is TRBV28, the J gene TRBJ2-7, with D perhaps matching TRBD1 (5 bases). Trimming left V 5 bases short and J 3 bases short, with 11 bases between. Germline V gene data show CDR1 as MDHEN and CDR2 as SYDVKM. This CDR3 is built from 13 residues. The CDR3: CASSQGFYYEQYF. CDR3 DNA: TGTGCCAGCAGTCAGGGATTTTACTACGAGCAGTACTTC.

This rearrangement joins TRBV9 to TRBJ1-2; D possibly corresponds to TRBD1 (5 bases). The CDR3 totals 18 residues. V lost 0 bases to trimming and J lost 5 bases, with 23 bases between them. Germline CDR1 is SGDLS and CDR2 is YYNGEE. The CDR3 sequence: CASSVGRSGRSVGYGYTF. Here the CDR3 DNA reads TGTGCCAGCAGCGTAGGCCGATCGGGGCGCTCTGTGGGGTATGGCTACACCTTC.

This clone was found once. The gene calls are TRBV6-5 and TRBJ2-1, with TRBD2 matching over 9 bases. V was clipped by 6 bases and J by 7 bases; unmatched bases: 10. The CDR3 contains 15 residues. Germline V gene sequence: CDR1 MNHEY, CDR2 SVGAGI. This chain's CDR3 is CASSSSGARVNEQFF. DNA of the CDR3: TGTGCCAGCAGCTCTAGCGGGGCGAGGGTAAATGAGCAGTTCTTC.

The rearrangement joins TRBV5-4 to TRBJ2-5; TRBD2 aligns across 8 bases. The germline CDR1 and CDR2 sequences are SGHNT and YYREEE (reference sequence). CDR3 length: 16 amino acids. The V and J ends lost 2 bases and 0 bases, in that order; junction bases with no gene match: 6. The CDR3 DNA reads TGTGCCAGCAGCTTATGGACTAGCCCTAACCAAGAGACCCAGTACTTC. Translating it yields CASSLWTSPNQETQYF.

The chain's CDR3 is CASSEVLAGVYNEQFF. The CDR3 DNA reads as TGTGCCAGCAGTGAAGTACTAGCGGGGGTGTACAATGAGCAGTTCTTC. The V gene is TRBV2, the J gene TRBJ2-1; 11 bases map to TRBD2. Germline values: CDR1 SNHLY, CDR2 FYNNEI. CDR3 length equals 16 residues. J was trimmed by 4 bases and V by 1 base; bases with no gene match: 3.

This clone has a single count. This chain connects TRBV7-2 to TRBJ2-7; 14 bases are a match to TRBD2. Germline lookup yields CDR1 SGHTA and CDR2 FQGNSA. The CDR3 is 18 residues long. Trimming took 5 bases from V and 2 from J; bases not matched to a gene: 11. The CDR3 nucleotides are TGTGCCAGCAGCCCTCCGGGACTAGCGGGAGTAGTGGCCTACGAGCAGTACTTC. As protein: CASSPPGLAGVVAYEQYF. Full variable domain (missing parts from reference TRBV7-2 and TRBJ2-7): GAGVSQSPSNKVTEKGKDVELRCDPISGHTALYWYRQSLGQGLEFLIYFQGNSAPDKSGLPSDRFSAERTGGSVSTLTIQRTQQEDSAVYLCASSPPGLAGVVAYEQYFGPGTRLTVT.

This chain links TRBV7-9 with TRBJ1-2, with D maybe TRBD1 (6 bases). The germline V and J ends were trimmed by 3 bases and 2 bases, with 16 bases remaining between them. Germline CDR1 reads SEHNR; CDR2 reads FQNEAQ (reference sequence). The CDR3 runs to 16 residues. Written as DNA, the CDR3 is TGTGCCAGCAGCTTTAGGCCGCCGGGACACAACTATGGCTACACCTTC. It yields the protein CASSFRPPGHNYGYTF.

This clone occurred once. J is TRBJ1-3 and V is TRBV4-1; D is ambiguous. Germline values: CDR1 MGHRA, CDR2 YSYEKL. V was clipped by 3 bases and J by 0 bases, with 15 bases between them. The CDR3 has 17 residues. This chain's CDR3 is CASSHEPHPNSGNTIYF. In DNA, the CDR3 is TGCGCCAGCAGCCATGAACCCCACCCCAACTCTGGAAACACCATATATTTT.

This clone was detected once. The chain joins TRBV27 to TRBJ2-7, with a tentative D call TRBD2 (5 bases). This CDR3 has 13 residues. Trimming removed 3 bases from V and 2 bases from J, with 8 bases in between. CDR1 is MNHEY, CDR2 SMNVEV, per germline (reference sequence). As DNA, the CDR3 is TGTGCCAGCAGTTTGAGGGCGCCCTACGAGCAGTACTTC. Encoded protein: CASSLRAPYEQYF.

The rearrangement links TRBV6-1 to TRBJ2-4, with TRBD1 identical over 7 bases. Germline V CDR1 and CDR2: MNHNS, SASEGT. Unmatched junction bases numbered 1, after V lost 1 base and J lost 4 bases. CDR3 length: 14 residues. This CDR3 is CASSEDRGKNIQYF. The CDR3, as DNA: TGTGCCAGCAGTGAAGACAGGGGAAAAAACATTCAGTACTTC.

The chain carries TRBV28 and TRBJ2-3, with 7 bases identical to TRBD2. Germline loops: CDR1 MDHEN, CDR2 SYDVKM. This CDR3 spans 13 amino acids. The V and J ends lost 5 bases and 4 bases, in that order; junction bases with no gene match: 3. The CDR3 loop reads CASSGDYSDTQYF. The CDR3 coding sequence is TGTGCCAGCAGTGGGGACTATTCAGATACGCAGTATTTT.

In DNA, the CDR3 is TGCGCCAGCAGGGCTAGCGGAAACAATGAGCAGTTCTTC. Its protein is CASRASGNNEQFF. The chain recombines TRBV4-1 with TRBJ2-1; 7 bases fit TRBD2. The CDR3 sequence is 13 residues long. With 6 bases clipped from V and 5 bases from J, the junction kept 4 bases outside the gene matches. Germline CDR1 MGHRA, CDR2 YSYEKL.

The chain combines TRBV27 with TRBJ2-3; 8 bases are a match to TRBD2. The germline CDR1 and CDR2 sequences are MNHEY and SMNVEV (reference sequence). This CDR3 spans 20 amino acids. Trimming took 6 bases from V and 0 from J; bases not matched to a gene: 20. CDR3 coding DNA: TGTGCCAGCAGCCCTTCTCTAGCGGGCCCAACGACGGGTAGCACAGATACGCAGTATTTT. Its protein is CASSPSLAGPTTGSTDTQYF.

This clone was found a few times. The chain has TRBV14 and TRBJ1-1; possible D gene TRBD1, 5 bases. Per germline, CDR1 SGHDN and CDR2 FVKESK. The CDR3 is 17 residues long. Trimming cost V 0 bases and J 3 bases, with 17 bases left between them. DNA of the CDR3: TGTGCCAGCAGCCAAGATTGGGGCCGGGCACTGGACACTGAAGCTTTCTTT. It specifies CASSQDWGRALDTEAFF.

Comments on this clone: One end of the junction does not line up with germline, which may come from a read error. The V and J genes are TRBV7-7 and TRBJ2-5, with TRBD2 matching over 7 bases. This CDR3 spans 17 amino acids. The germline CDR1 and CDR2 sequences are SSHAT and FNYEAQ (reference sequence). The CDR3 region is CASSSLCGREQEETQYF. The CDR3 DNA is TGTGCTAGCAGCTCCCTGTGCGGGCGGGAGCAGGAAGAGACCCAGTACTTC.